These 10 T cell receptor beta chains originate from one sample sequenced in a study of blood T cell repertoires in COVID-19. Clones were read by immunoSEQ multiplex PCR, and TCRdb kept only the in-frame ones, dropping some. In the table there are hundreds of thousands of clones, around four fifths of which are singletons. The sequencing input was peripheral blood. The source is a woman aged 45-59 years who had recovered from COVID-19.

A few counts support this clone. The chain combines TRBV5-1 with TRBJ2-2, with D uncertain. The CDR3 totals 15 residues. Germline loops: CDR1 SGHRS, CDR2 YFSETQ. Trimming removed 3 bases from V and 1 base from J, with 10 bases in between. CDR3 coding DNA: TGCGCCAGCAGCTCCTCTACCCAGAACACCGGGGAGCTGTTTTTT. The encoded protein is CASSSSTQNTGELFF.

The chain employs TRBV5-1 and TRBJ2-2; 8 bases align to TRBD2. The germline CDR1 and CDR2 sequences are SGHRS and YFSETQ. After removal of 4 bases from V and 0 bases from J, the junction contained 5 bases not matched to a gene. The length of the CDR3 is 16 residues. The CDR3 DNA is TGCGCCAGCAGCACCCGGGGACTAGCGAACACCGGGGAGCTGTTTTTT. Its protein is CASSTRGLANTGELFF.

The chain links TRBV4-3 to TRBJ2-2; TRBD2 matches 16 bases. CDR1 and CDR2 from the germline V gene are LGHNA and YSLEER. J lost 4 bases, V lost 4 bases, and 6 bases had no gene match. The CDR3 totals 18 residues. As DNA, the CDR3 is TGCGCCAGCAGCCCCGCGGGACTAGCGGGAGGGGGCACCGGGGAGCTGTTTTTT. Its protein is CASSPAGLAGGGTGELFF.

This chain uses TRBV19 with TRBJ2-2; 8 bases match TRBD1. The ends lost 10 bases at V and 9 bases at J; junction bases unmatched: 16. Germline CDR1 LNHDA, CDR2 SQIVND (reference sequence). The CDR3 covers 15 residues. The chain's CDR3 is CATTWDRSPFRELFF. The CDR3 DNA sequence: TGTGCCACCACTTGGGACAGGTCCCCTTTCAGGGAGCTGTTTTTT.

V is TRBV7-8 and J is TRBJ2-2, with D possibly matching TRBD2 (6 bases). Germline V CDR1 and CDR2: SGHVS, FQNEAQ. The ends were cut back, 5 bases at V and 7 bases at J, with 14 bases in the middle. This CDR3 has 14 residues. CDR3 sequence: CASSLMGGDGELFF. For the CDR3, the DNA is TGTGCCAGCAGCCTGATGGGAGGTGACGGGGAGCTGTTTTTT.

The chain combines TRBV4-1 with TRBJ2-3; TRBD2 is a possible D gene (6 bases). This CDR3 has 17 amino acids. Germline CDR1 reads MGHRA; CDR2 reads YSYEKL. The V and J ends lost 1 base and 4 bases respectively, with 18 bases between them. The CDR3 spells CASSQARVAESPDTQYF. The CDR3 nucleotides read TGCGCCAGCAGCCAAGCACGCGTAGCGGAGAGTCCAGATACGCAGTATTTT.

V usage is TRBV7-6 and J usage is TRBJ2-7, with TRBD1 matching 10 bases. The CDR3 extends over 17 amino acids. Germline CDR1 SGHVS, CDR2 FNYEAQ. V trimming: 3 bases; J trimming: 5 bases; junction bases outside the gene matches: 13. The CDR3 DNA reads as TGTGCCAGCAGCTTCTCGCGGGGGACAGGGGTTTTGCACGAGCAGTACTTC. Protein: CASSFSRGTGVLHEQYF. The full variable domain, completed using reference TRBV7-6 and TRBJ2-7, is GAGVSQSPRYKVTKRGQDVALRCDPISGHVSLYWYRQALGQGPEFLTYFNYEAQQDKSGLPNDRFSAERPEGSISTLTIQRTEQRDSAMYRCASSFSRGTGVLHEQYFGPGTRLTVT.

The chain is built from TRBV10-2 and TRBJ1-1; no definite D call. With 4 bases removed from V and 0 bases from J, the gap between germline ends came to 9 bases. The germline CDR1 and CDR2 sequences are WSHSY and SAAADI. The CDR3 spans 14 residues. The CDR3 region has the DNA TGCGCCAGCAGTGGGGCTCAAATGAACACTGAAGCTTTCTTT. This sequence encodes CASSGAQMNTEAFF.

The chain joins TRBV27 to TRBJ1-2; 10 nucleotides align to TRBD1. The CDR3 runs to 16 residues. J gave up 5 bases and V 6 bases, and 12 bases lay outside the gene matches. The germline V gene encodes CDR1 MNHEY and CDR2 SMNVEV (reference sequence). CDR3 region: CASSSVPGQGMYGYTF. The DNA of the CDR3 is TGTGCCAGCAGCTCCGTCCCGGGACAGGGGATGTATGGCTACACCTTC.

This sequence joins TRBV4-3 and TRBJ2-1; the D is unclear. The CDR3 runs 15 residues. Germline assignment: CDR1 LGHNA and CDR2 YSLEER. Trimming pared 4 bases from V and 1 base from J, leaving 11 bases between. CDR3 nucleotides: TGCGCCAGCAGCCTTTTACGAGCTTCCTACAATGAGCAGTTCTTC. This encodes CASSLLRASYNEQFF.